The 2 T cell receptor beta chains below were found in one sample sequenced in a study of vaccination and CD4 T cells after COVID-19. Sequencing of the DNA from cultured CD4+ T cells was carried out with the Oncomine TCR Beta short-read assay. TCRdb redid the calling of the PCR reads with MiXCR, one entry per CDR3 protein. Among roughly 12,000 distinct CDR3 sequences listed, 30% to 40% were seen once. Treatment: approximately nine-day PBMC culture with coronavirus spike peptide pools or control peptides (ViraFEST assay). Which antigens these TCRs recognize remains unknown. Sequenced material: CD4+ T cells from blood, cultured in vitro, taken after SARS-CoV-2 vaccination. These receptors all stem from a human donor who had recovered from COVID-19.

This rearrangement joins TRBV20-1 to TRBJ2-1, with D possibly TRBD2 on 6 matching bases. The end of the DNA aligns better with TRBJ2-7, so the J call may be wrong. The CDR3 totals 11 residues. Germline V gene data show CDR1 as DFQATT and CDR2 as SNEGSKA (reference sequence). The CDR3 region has the DNA TGCAGTGGGGGGGAGAGCTACGAGCAGTACTTC. The encoded protein is CSGGESYEQYF.

By sample fraction, this clonotype is large. V usage is TRBV7-2 and J usage is TRBJ2-7; 7 positions match TRBD1. CDR3 length: 15 amino acids. The junction had 12 bases not matched to a gene; V was cut back by 5 bases and J by 5 bases. Germline V CDR1 and CDR2: SGHTA, FQGNSA. In DNA, the CDR3 is TGTGCCAGCAGCCGGCAGACAGGGCTAAAGAACGAGCAGTACTTC. Its translation is CASSRQTGLKNEQYF.